The T cell receptor beta chain under discussion was sequenced for a study of control samples from healthy donors and cancer patients. Sequencing was performed with immunoSEQ multiplex PCR; in TCRdb, only in-frame clones are kept and a portion is missing. The table gives about 210,000 clones; the top ten clones make up more than 2% of it. The V gene's germline CDR1 is MDHEN and CDR2 SYDVKM. Trimming took off 7 bases at V and 6 bases at J, with 18 bases between the two ends. This CDR3 region has 15 residues. V and J are TRBV28 and TRBJ1-4; no clear D. The sequence derives from a woman in her thirties in good health. What was sequenced was blood. The chain's CDR3 is CASNTIHQRHEKLFF. The CDR3 bases are TGTGCCAGCAACACTATCCACCAGCGGCATGAAAAACTGTTTTTT.